This passage covers 8 T cell receptor beta chains from one sample sequenced in a study of a mutant IDH1 vaccine in newly diagnosed glioma. Sample time point: baseline, week 1 (first vaccination visit). Treatment meaning: pre-vaccination baseline after standard-of-care therapy. Using immunoSEQ multiplex PCR, the repertoire was profiled, and TCRdb retains in-frame clones only, with some absent. Counted here are tens of thousands of clones, about four fifths occurring once; the ten biggest clones make up approximately 19%. The sequenced sample was PBMCs, obtained from a glioma patient treated with radiotherapy, temozolomide or both. These receptors came from a man younger than 45 with glioma.

The gene calls are TRBV5-4 and TRBJ2-7, with 11 bases matching TRBD2. The germline V gene encodes CDR1 SGHNT and CDR2 YYREEE (reference sequence). V lost 0 bases to trimming and J lost 4 bases; unmatched junction nucleotides: 3. The CDR3 sequence is 15 residues long. Here the CDR3 DNA reads TGTGCCAGCAGCTTGGGTAGCGGGAGGGTTTACGAGCAGTACTTC. Its translation is CASSLGSGRVYEQYF.

This chain joins TRBV7-2 and TRBJ2-5; TRBD2 agrees at 11 bases. CDR3 size: 19 residues. Germline CDR1 and CDR2: SGHTA and FQGNSA. With V trimmed by 2 bases and J by 0 bases, 11 bases remained unmatched. In DNA form, the CDR3 reads TGTGCCAGCAGCTTACGGCTAGCGGGGGGTCTAATGTACCAAGAGACCCAGTACTTC. Protein product: CASSLRLAGGLMYQETQYF. The full variable domain, completed using reference TRBV7-2 and TRBJ2-5, is GAGVSQSPSNKVTEKGKDVELRCDPISGHTALYWYRQSLGQGLEFLIYFQGNSAPDKSGLPSDRFSAERTGGSVSTLTIQRTQQEDSAVYLCASSLRLAGGLMYQETQYFGPGTRLLVL.

This sequence joins TRBV19 and TRBJ1-5; D may be TRBD1 (6 bases). This CDR3 has 14 amino acids. CDR1 is LNHDA, CDR2 SQIVND, per germline (reference sequence). V gave up 7 bases and J gave up 7 bases, with 17 bases separating them. CDR3 protein: CASNPGQISQPQHF. CDR3 DNA sequence: TGTGCCAGTAATCCCGGACAGATATCGCAGCCCCAGCATTTT.

This rearrangement joins TRBV7-8 to TRBJ2-2, with D possibly TRBD2 on 6 matching bases. This CDR3 comprises 16 residues. Per the germline V gene, CDR1 is SGHVS and CDR2 is FQNEAQ. Trimming took 5 bases from V and 0 from J, leaving 13 bases between them. CDR3 region: CASSPLREPNTGELFF. CDR3 coding DNA: TGTGCCAGCAGCCCCCTCCGGGAGCCGAACACCGGGGAGCTGTTTTTT.

This clone was recorded once. V usage is TRBV7-2 and J usage is TRBJ1-4; D ambiguous. Trimming removed 2 bases from V and 8 bases from J, with 9 bases in between. This CDR3 has 13 residues. Germline V gene sequence: CDR1 SGHTA, CDR2 FQGNSA. In nucleotides, the CDR3 is TGTGCCAGCAGCTTAACGTATCAAGAAAAACTGTTTTTT. Translating it yields CASSLTYQEKLFF.

The chain links TRBV25-1 to TRBJ1-1; D gene ambiguous. Trimming left V 6 bases short and J 1 base short, with 9 bases between. The CDR3 contains 13 residues. Germline V lookup: CDR1 MGHDK, CDR2 SYGVNS. DNA for the CDR3: TGTGCCAGCAGCCCCTCTCCGAACACTGAAGCTTTCTTT. This gives the protein CASSPSPNTEAFF.

This chain joins TRBV5-1 and TRBJ1-6, with 7 bases identical to TRBD1. V trimming: 4 bases; J trimming: 8 bases; junction bases outside the gene matches: 9. The CDR3 length is 15 residues. Germline V gene data show CDR1 as SGHRS and CDR2 as YFSETQ. CDR3 residues: CASSKETGNHSPLHF. CDR3 coding DNA: TGCGCCAGCAGCAAGGAGACAGGGAACCATTCACCCCTCCACTTT.

V usage is TRBV30 and J usage is TRBJ2-5; 8 nucleotides align to TRBD1. The J call is in doubt because the DNA end fits TRBJ2-7 better. The CDR3 sequence is 14 residues long. CDR1 is GTSNPN, CDR2 SVGIG, per germline (reference sequence). Here the CDR3 DNA reads TGTGCCTGGAGTGTACAGGGGGGCTCCTACGAGCAGTACTTC. Protein: CAWSVQGGSYEQYF.